Reported below is one T cell receptor (beta chain). The sample is drawn from a study of T cell responses to AZD1222 COVID-19 vaccine. About the research overall: Second-dose recipients at about 4 or about 12 weeks were treated as one pooled group.

This table comes from immunoSEQ multiplex PCR, and its TCRdb copy is limited to in-frame clones, with some not included. The sample lists some 130,000 clones, under 90% occurring once. V lost 7 bases and J 9 bases, leaving 13 bases between the germline ends. Germline V gives CDR1 ENHRY, CDR2 SYGVKD. This CDR3 region has 12 residues. The starting material was peripheral blood, obtained on day 0 of AZD1222 vaccination. The clonotype was recovered from an adult in good health. This rearrangement joins TRBV10-3 to TRBJ1-5; maybe TRBD1 (6 bases). CDR3 in DNA: TGTGCCATCAAGGAGGGGGGTGGGCCCCAGCATTTT. Translation: CAIKEGGGPQHF.